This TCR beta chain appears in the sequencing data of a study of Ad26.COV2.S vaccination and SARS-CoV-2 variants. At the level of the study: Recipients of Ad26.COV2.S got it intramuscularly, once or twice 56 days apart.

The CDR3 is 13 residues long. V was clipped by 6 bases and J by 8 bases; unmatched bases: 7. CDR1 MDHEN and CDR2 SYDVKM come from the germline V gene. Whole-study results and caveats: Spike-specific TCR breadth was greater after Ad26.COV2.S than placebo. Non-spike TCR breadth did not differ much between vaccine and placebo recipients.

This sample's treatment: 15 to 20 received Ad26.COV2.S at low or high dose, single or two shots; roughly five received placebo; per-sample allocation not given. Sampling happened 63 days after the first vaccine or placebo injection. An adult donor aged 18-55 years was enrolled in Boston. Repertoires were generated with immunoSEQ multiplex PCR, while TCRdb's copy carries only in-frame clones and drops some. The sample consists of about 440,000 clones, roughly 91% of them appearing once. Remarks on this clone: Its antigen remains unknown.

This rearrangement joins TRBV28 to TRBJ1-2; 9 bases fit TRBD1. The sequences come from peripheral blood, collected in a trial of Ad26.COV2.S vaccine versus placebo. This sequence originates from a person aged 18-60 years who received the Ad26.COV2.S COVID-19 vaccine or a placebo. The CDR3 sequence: CASSQQGARGYTF. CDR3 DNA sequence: TGTGCCAGCAGCCAACAGGGGGCACGGGGCTACACCTTC.